Given below is one T cell receptor beta chain in context. Its antigen remains unidentified. The sample originates from a study of cytomegalovirus exposure and HLA in healthy donors. Study background: Earlier, approximately 180 million T cells were analyzed, and around 100 million unique TCR beta sequences were found among them. General study points: Donor immune exposure was known only as CMV serostatus. An analysis that came later showed most CMV-associated TCR beta chains appearing HLA-restricted. As was reported, the HLA-A and HLA-B alleles of most subjects were accurately predicted from TCR beta sequences.

The PCR employed 60 Vbeta primers together with 13 Jbeta primers. Method: immunoSEQ multiplex PCR; TCRdb's copy keeps in-frame clones and lacks some. The data show 160,000 or so clones, with approximately 80% seen just once and about 4.4% held by the top ten. The sequence was collected from a man aged 35 to 55 in good health and CMV-seronegative. The sample consisted of PBMCs.

The CDR3 spells CASSFRSSYNEQFF. DNA for the CDR3: TGTGCCAGTAGTTTCCGGAGCTCCTACAATGAGCAGTTCTTC. The rearrangement joins TRBV19 to TRBJ2-1; unclear D gene. The CDR3 extends over 14 amino acids. V was trimmed by 5 bases and J by 0 bases, leaving 8 bases between them. CDR1 is LNHDA, CDR2 SQIVND, per germline (reference sequence).